The present entry profiles one T cell receptor beta chain with its context. The antigen is not known. This CDR3 is 15 amino acids long. Germline lookup yields CDR1 SGHNT and CDR2 YYREEE (reference sequence). V was pared by 2 bases and J by 3 bases, with 3 bases of the junction left unmatched. Template switching (which added a universal primer site) was used, and cDNA carried unique molecular identifiers. A single record per CDR3 protein comes from TCRdb applying MiXCR to the 5' RACE reads. The sample has some 240,000 distinct CDR3 sequences, more than 9% seen once. The source of the sample is a study of identical twins. Study observations and caveats: Less excess twin sharing appeared in beta out-of-frame sequences. Compared with models, monozygotic twins showed more out-of-frame TCR alpha sharing. High-abundance cord blood beta clonotypes had fewer insertions; memory repertoires showed none.

The chain is built from TRBV5-4 and TRBJ2-3; 10 bases fit TRBD1. Sequences were obtained from memory T cells sorted from blood. This TCR derives from a man between 45 and 60 years old in good health. The chain's CDR3 is CASSLPGQGTDTQYF. CDR3 nucleotide sequence: TGTGCCAGCAGCTTACCGGGACAGGGGACAGATACGCAGTATTTT.